This T cell receptor (beta chain) was sequenced for a study of blood T cell repertoires in COVID-19. Original data processing: Amplifying reference gene primers gave estimates of nucleated cell counts. Assay used: immunoSEQ multiplex PCR; TCRdb lists only in-frame clones, some missing. From that table come the V and J calls and clone size; the DNA was used to work out D and trimming. The sample has about 340,000 clones; 88% are singletons. One Seattle source followed patients from active infection through their disease course. Trimming left V 1 base short and J 8 bases short, with 14 bases between. This CDR3 spans 14 amino acids. Germline V gene sequence: CDR1 SGHTA, CDR2 FQGNSA.

This sequence was found in a woman aged 70-85 years with COVID-19, enrolled during active disease. This rearrangement joins TRBV7-2 to TRBJ1-2; D is perhaps TRBD1 (6 bases). Sequenced sample: peripheral blood. This chain's CDR3 is CASSLVDTGRGYTF. The CDR3 DNA reads TGTGCCAGCAGCTTAGTAGACACAGGGCGCGGCTACACCTTC. The entire variable domain, with the rest obtained from reference TRBV7-2 and TRBJ1-2, is as follows: GAGVSQSPSNKVTEKGKDVELRCDPISGHTALYWYRQSLGQGLEFLIYFQGNSAPDKSGLPSDRFSAERTGGSVSTLTIQRTQQEDSAVYLCASSLVDTGRGYTFGSGTRLTVV.